This entry is about one T cell receptor (beta chain). The CDR3 extends over 14 amino acids. The junction had 10 bases not matched to a gene; V was cut back by 6 bases and J by 7 bases. Germline V CDR1 and CDR2: SEHNR, FQNEAQ (reference sequence). The data originate from a study of blood T cell repertoires in COVID-19. Looking at the study overall: Samples came from the United States, Italy and Spain, spanning acute and convalescent COVID-19. Sources were T cells, B-cell-depleted T cells, or PBMCs; the material itself was cDNA or gDNA.

Original processing notes: Nucleated cell number was recorded as an estimate derived from reference gene primer amplification. Libraries were prepared by immunoSEQ multiplex PCR; TCRdb keeps only in-frame clonotypes and omits some of them. V and J calls and clone size follow that table, whereas D and trimming were derived from the DNA. The sample carries under 110,000 clones, 60% to 80% recorded once. The chain is built from TRBV7-9 and TRBJ1-2, with TRBD1 matching 8 bases. The origin of this receptor is a human donor with acute or convalescent COVID-19. The donor label of this sample is uncertain. Sequencing was done on a sample of peripheral blood. The CDR3 region has the DNA TGTGCCAGCAGTATTATGACAGGGGAGTCTGGCTACACCTTC. Translating it yields CASSIMTGESGYTF.